This T cell receptor (beta chain) was recovered during a study of blood T cell repertoires in COVID-19. Study information: The origin of the acute and convalescent COVID-19 samples was the United States, Italy and Spain. T cells, B-cell-depleted T cells, or PBMCs provided the cDNA or gDNA that served as material.

After removal of 6 bases from V and 2 bases from J, the junction contained 3 bases not matched to a gene. Germline lookup yields CDR1 LGHDT and CDR2 YNNKEL (reference sequence). The CDR3 totals 14 residues. In the original processing: Nucleated cell number was recorded as an estimate derived from reference gene primer amplification. Clones were read by immunoSEQ multiplex PCR, and TCRdb kept only the in-frame ones, dropping some. The V and J calls and the clone size are those of that table, but D and trimming were determined from the DNA. The table records about 190,000 clones, around 90% of them present only once.

Sequencing was performed on peripheral blood. The chain combines TRBV3-1 (or the pseudogene TRBV3-2) with TRBJ2-3; 9 bases align to TRBD2. The receptor was isolated from a man over 45 with acute or convalescent COVID-19. CDR3 loop: CASRTSGPTDTQYF. For the CDR3, the DNA is TGTGCCAGCAGGACTAGCGGCCCCACAGATACGCAGTATTTT.